The clone carrying this TCR beta chain was detected once. The record originates from a study of blood T cell repertoires in COVID-19. Overall study context: The cDNA or gDNA used as material had been derived from T cells, B-cell-depleted T cells, or PBMCs.

In the original processing: Quantification of nucleated cells was approximated via reference gene primer amplification. TCRdb keeps only in-frame clones here, not all; method: immunoSEQ multiplex PCR. For V, J and clone size, that table is used; D and trimming come from the DNA. The table lists about 180,000 clones, about 87% of them singletons. This TCR was recovered from a woman between 25 and 40 years old with acute or convalescent COVID-19. Sequenced material: peripheral blood.

The CDR3 nucleotides are TGTGCCAGCAGCTTAGTAGTCAACGAGCAGTACTTC. It specifies CASSLVVNEQYF. The rearrangement joins TRBV7-8 to TRBJ2-7, with D uncertain. Trimming left V 1 base short and J 5 bases short, with 6 bases between. Germline lookup yields CDR1 SGHVS and CDR2 FQNEAQ. This CDR3 region has 12 residues. The variable domain in full, with the rest retrieved from reference TRBV7-8 and TRBJ2-7, is GAGVSQSPRYKVAKRGQDVALRCDPISGHVSLFWYQQALGQGPEFLTYFQNEAQLDKSGLPSDRFFAERPEGSVSTLKIQRTQQEDSAVYLCASSLVVNEQYFGPGTRLTVT.